The 31 T cell receptor beta chains below were found in one sample sequenced in a study of blood T cell repertoires in COVID-19. The protocol was immunoSEQ multiplex PCR, while the TCRdb copy is restricted to in-frame clones and leaves out a portion. The sample lists just over 250,000 clones, more than 70% occurring once. The sample taken for sequencing was peripheral blood. Receptor source: a woman in her 50s with acute or convalescent COVID-19.

The rearrangement uses TRBV27 and TRBJ2-7; a weak D match, TRBD1 (5 bases). Germline CDR1 and CDR2: MNHEY and SMNVEV (reference sequence). The CDR3 has 15 amino acids. V lost 7 bases, J lost 0 bases, and 16 bases lay in between. CDR3 nucleotides: TGTGCCAGCAATAGGGGAAGGAGCCTCTCCTACGAGCAGTACTTC. Protein sequence: CASNRGRSLSYEQYF.

The rearrangement uses TRBV5-1 and TRBJ1-1; D ambiguous. Germline V gives CDR1 SGHRS, CDR2 YFSETQ. The V and J ends lost 2 bases and 7 bases respectively, with 12 bases between them. There are 13 residues in the CDR3. DNA for the CDR3: TGCGCCAGCAGCTTCTGGACTAGTTATGAAGCTTTCTTT. Residues: CASSFWTSYEAFF.

The rearrangement joins TRBV9 to TRBJ2-5; possibly TRBD2 for D (5 bases). The V end was cut by 0 bases, the J end by 1 base, with 7 bases between. Germline CDR1 reads SGDLS; CDR2 reads YYNGEE. CDR3 size: 14 residues. CDR3 DNA sequence: TGTGCCAGCAGCGTAGGAGGGATCCAAGAGACCCAGTACTTC. This codes for CASSVGGIQETQYF.

The table lists this clone with a count of one. The rearrangement uses TRBV6-6 and TRBJ2-7, with D possibly being TRBD1 (6 bases). V lost 6 bases to trimming and J lost 0 bases, with 18 bases between them. Per the germline V gene, CDR1 is MNHNY and CDR2 is SVGAGI (reference sequence). The CDR3 extends over 16 amino acids. This CDR3 is CASSPTGQISSYEQYF. Written as DNA, the CDR3 is TGTGCCAGCAGCCCGACTGGACAGATCAGCTCCTACGAGCAGTACTTC.

The genes are TRBV11-1 and TRBJ2-1; 9 bases agree with TRBD2. The germline V gene encodes CDR1 SGHAT and CDR2 FQDESV (reference sequence). V lost 5 bases, J lost 7 bases, and 9 bases stayed unmatched. The CDR3 consists of 15 residues. CDR3 in amino acids: CASSLLSGSGNEQFF. The CDR3 DNA is TGTGCCAGCAGCCTGCTTAGCGGGAGCGGGAATGAGCAGTTCTTC.

The V and J genes are TRBV14 and TRBJ2-3; D gene uncertain. There are 14 residues in the CDR3. The ends were cut back, 4 bases at V and 2 bases at J, with 10 bases in the middle. Germline loops: CDR1 SGHDN, CDR2 FVKESK. DNA of the CDR3: TGTGCCAGCAGCCCACAAGCGCACACAGATACGCAGTATTTT. This sequence encodes CASSPQAHTDTQYF.

This clone came up a few times. V gene TRBV18 combines with J gene TRBJ2-7; 7 bases map to TRBD1. Losses at the gene ends were 0 bases for V and 4 bases for J; bases not matched to a gene: 3. Germline V gene data show CDR1 as KGHSH and CDR2 as LQKENI. The CDR3 totals 14 residues. CDR3 in DNA: TGTGCCAGCTCACCACCGGGGGACAGATACGAGCAGTACTTC. It translates to CASSPPGDRYEQYF.

This sequence joins TRBV2 and TRBJ1-1; no reliable D call. Between the trimmed V and J ends, which lost 6 bases and 1 base, there was a span of 12 bases. Per germline, CDR1 SNHLY and CDR2 FYNNEI. The CDR3 spans 14 residues. CDR3 sequence: CASSLSRSNTEAFF. As DNA, the CDR3 is TGTGCCAGCAGCCTTTCGCGGTCGAACACTGAAGCTTTCTTT.

This rearrangement joins TRBV24-1 to TRBJ1-4; 9 bases are shared with TRBD1. Germline V gene sequence: CDR1 KGHDR, CDR2 SFDVKD. The V gene end was trimmed by 3 bases and the J gene end by 7 bases; junction bases not matched to a gene: 5. This CDR3 has 15 residues. This CDR3 reads CATSDPGTGSEKLFF. The CDR3 coding sequence is TGTGCCACCAGTGATCCGGGGACAGGGAGTGAAAAACTGTTTTTT.

The rearrangement uses TRBV19 and TRBJ1-1; TRBD1 aligns across 10 bases. The V gene's germline CDR1 is LNHDA and CDR2 SQIVND (reference sequence). The CDR3 covers 15 residues. V trimming: 5 bases; J trimming: 6 bases; junction bases outside the gene matches: 9. CDR3 nucleotide sequence: TGTGCCAGTAGTCCGGGACAGGGGAGCGGTGCTGAAGCTTTCTTT. Translation: CASSPGQGSGAEAFF.

The chain couples TRBV5-1 to TRBJ1-5; 10 bases are shared with TRBD1. J was trimmed by 5 bases and V by 4 bases; bases with no gene match: 6. Germline V gene sequence: CDR1 SGHRS, CDR2 YFSETQ. CDR3 length equals 15 residues. CDR3 sequence reads: CASSLGQGVDQPQHF. In DNA, the CDR3 is TGCGCCAGCAGCCTAGGACAGGGGGTGGATCAGCCCCAGCATTTT.

This clone was counted a single time. The gene calls are TRBV3-1 (or the pseudogene TRBV3-2) and TRBJ1-6, with no clear D. CDR3 length: 14 residues. V was clipped by 1 base and J by 6 bases, with 7 bases between them. CDR1 and CDR2 from the germline V gene are LGHDT and YNNKEL (reference sequence). CDR3 sequence: CASSQGQINSPLHF. CDR3 in DNA: TGTGCCAGCAGCCAAGGGCAGATTAATTCACCCCTCCACTTT.

This chain connects TRBV15 to TRBJ1-5; unclear D gene. V lost 3 bases to trimming and J lost 1 base, with 10 bases between them. CDR3 size: 15 residues. CDR1 is LNHNV and CDR2 is YYDKDF in the germline V gene (reference sequence). The CDR3, as DNA: TGTGCCACCAGCAGCTACCTGGGCAGCAATCAGCCCCAGCATTTT. This gives the protein CATSSYLGSNQPQHF.

The chain combines TRBV5-1 with TRBJ1-1; 9 bases match TRBD1. Trimming at V came to 4 bases and at J to 3 bases, leaving 1 base not matched to a gene. The CDR3 sequence is 13 residues long. Germline lookup yields CDR1 SGHRS and CDR2 YFSETQ. CDR3 bases: TGCGCCAGCAGCCGGACAGGGGACACTGAAGCTTTCTTT. This translates into CASSRTGDTEAFF.

The chain uses TRBV19 and TRBJ1-2; D gene uncertain. Germline CDR1 is LNHDA and CDR2 is SQIVND (reference sequence). This CDR3 is 10 amino acids long. The V and J ends lost 6 bases and 6 bases respectively, with 5 bases between them. CDR3 coding DNA: TGTGCCAGTAGGAGGGATGGCTACACCTTC. Translating gives CASRRDGYTF.

The chain recombines TRBV5-1 with TRBJ2-2; D perhaps matches TRBD2 (5 bases). Germline V CDR1 and CDR2: SGHRS, YFSETQ. The CDR3 runs 15 residues. V lost 3 bases to trimming and J lost 3 bases, with 12 bases between them. CDR3 sequence: CASSSWSGDTGELFF. The CDR3 DNA reads TGCGCCAGCAGCTCATGGAGCGGAGACACCGGGGAGCTGTTTTTT.

The genes are TRBV11-2 and TRBJ2-1; D is possibly TRBD2 (6 bases). The CDR3 spans 15 residues. The germline V and J ends were trimmed by 2 bases and 4 bases, with 12 bases remaining between them. Per the germline V gene, CDR1 is SGHAT and CDR2 is FQNNGV. The chain's CDR3 is CASSLRSSEYNEQFF. The CDR3 DNA is TGTGCCAGCAGCTTAAGGTCTAGCGAGTACAATGAGCAGTTCTTC.

This clone was seen just once. This rearrangement joins TRBV2 to TRBJ2-4; 9 bases agree with TRBD2. The V gene's germline CDR1 is SNHLY and CDR2 FYNNEI. The CDR3 totals 18 residues. Trimming took 3 bases from V and 6 from J; bases not matched to a gene: 15. CDR3 residues: CASSEASGNPLSGNIQYF. CDR3 nucleotides: TGTGCCAGCAGTGAGGCTAGCGGGAATCCTCTATCTGGAAACATTCAGTACTTC.

Comment on this clone: Additional DNA sequences in this sample encode the identical CDR3. This chain uses TRBV7-3 with TRBJ2-2; 8 nucleotides line up with TRBD1. This CDR3 contains 16 residues. The V segment lost 5 bases and the J segment 1 base; nucleotides outside the gene matches: 6. Germline CDR1 and CDR2: SGHTA and FQGTGA. The DNA for the CDR3 is TGTGCCAGCAGCGCGCAGGGGACAGGGAACACCGGGGAGCTGTTTTTT. Its translation: CASSAQGTGNTGELFF.

The chain joins TRBV5-1 to TRBJ2-7; the D gene is possibly TRBD1 (6 bases). From germline, CDR1 is SGHRS and CDR2 YFSETQ. V gave up 3 bases and J gave up 7 bases, with 14 bases separating them. The CDR3 is made up of 13 amino acids. CDR3 protein: CASSYGTSVEQYF. DNA of the CDR3: TGCGCCAGCAGCTACGGGACAAGCGTGGAGCAGTACTTC.

With regard to this clone: Compared with germline, one end of the junction differs, possibly owing to a read error. The V gene is TRBV6-5, the J gene TRBJ2-3; 8 bases are shared with TRBD1. Per the germline V gene, CDR1 is MNHEY and CDR2 is SVGAGI. The CDR3 has 12 residues. CDR3 sequence reads: CASSFPGGRESF. Written as DNA, the CDR3 is TGTGCCAGCAGTTTCCCAGGGGGCCGTGAAAGTTTT.

This clone showed up just once. The chain joins TRBV6-5 to TRBJ1-4, with 8 bases matching TRBD1. CDR1 and CDR2 from the germline V gene are MNHEY and SVGAGI. The junction had 10 bases not matched to a gene; V was cut back by 11 bases and J by 5 bases. CDR3 length: 14 amino acids. This chain's CDR3 is CAASRDRRNEKLFF. The DNA of the CDR3 is TGTGCCGCCTCCCGGGACAGGAGGAATGAAAAACTGTTTTTT.

V usage is TRBV7-2 and J usage is TRBJ2-7; 8 bases line up with TRBD1. From germline, CDR1 is SGHTA and CDR2 FQGNSA. This CDR3 comprises 12 residues. V lost 8 bases, J lost 2 bases, and 2 bases stayed unmatched. CDR3 sequence (DNA): TGTGCCAGCGGCAGGGGGCCCTACGAGCAGTACTTC. Translated: CASGRGPYEQYF.

This clone was recorded only once. This chain's CDR3 is CASSSGRNTEAFF. The CDR3 nucleotides are TGTGCCAGCAGTTCAGGCAGGAACACTGAAGCTTTCTTT. The chain is built from TRBV28 and TRBJ1-1; D is ambiguous. V lost 4 bases and J 1 base, leaving 7 bases between the germline ends. Germline CDR1 MDHEN, CDR2 SYDVKM. The CDR3 length is 13 residues.

The chain carries TRBV3-1 (or the pseudogene TRBV3-2) and TRBJ2-1, with D possibly TRBD1 on 5 matching bases. V lost 1 base to trimming and J lost 5 bases, with 12 bases between them. The CDR3 spans 15 residues. Germline CDR1 is LGHDT and CDR2 is YNNKEL (reference sequence). The CDR3 coding sequence is TGTGCCAGCAGCCAAGCTTCAGACAGTGACAATGAGCAGTTCTTC. Its translation is CASSQASDSDNEQFF.

The rearrangement uses TRBV5-6 and TRBJ2-7; TRBD1 is a possible D gene (6 bases). Germline CDR1 is SGHDT and CDR2 is YYEEEE. CDR3 length: 13 amino acids. Trimming pared 0 bases from V and 4 bases from J, leaving 8 bases between. Here the CDR3 DNA reads TGTGCCAGCAGCTTGGCGAGGGGGTACGAGCAGTACTTC. Translating it yields CASSLARGYEQYF.

The chain is built from TRBV6-5 and TRBJ2-4; 8 bases align to TRBD2. With V trimmed by 7 bases and J by 1 base, 6 bases remained unmatched. CDR1 and CDR2 (germline): MNHEY, SVGAGI. This CDR3 spans 15 amino acids. This CDR3 is CASKAGEGAKNIQYF. The CDR3 DNA reads TGTGCCAGCAAAGCGGGAGAAGGGGCCAAAAACATTCAGTACTTC.

The chain links TRBV12-3 or TRBV12-4 to TRBJ1-4, with D maybe TRBD1 (6 bases). The V end lost 5 bases, the J end lost 7 bases, and 11 bases lay between the germline ends. This CDR3 region has 13 residues. The CDR3 DNA follows: TGTGCCAGCAGTGACACAGGGACTGAAAAACTGTTTTTT. Protein product: CASSDTGTEKLFF.

This chain links TRBV7-9 with TRBJ1-1; possible D gene TRBD1, 5 bases. Germline CDR1 is SEHNR and CDR2 is FQNEAQ (reference sequence). With 2 bases removed from V and 5 bases from J, the gap between germline ends came to 18 bases. This CDR3 spans 16 amino acids. CDR3 sequence: CASSLLLPGRDTEAFF. CDR3 coding DNA: TGTGCCAGCAGCTTACTCCTTCCAGGGAGGGATACTGAAGCTTTCTTT.

This rearrangement joins TRBV28 to TRBJ1-1; D gene unclear. V was cut by 6 bases and J by 0 bases, with 5 bases left in between. CDR1 and CDR2 (germline): MDHEN, SYDVKM. CDR3 length: 12 residues. DNA of the CDR3: TGTGCCAGCAGGTCGTTGAACACTGAAGCTTTCTTT. This encodes CASRSLNTEAFF.

Written as DNA, the CDR3 is TGCGCCAGCAGCCTTTGGACAGGGGAGAATTCACCCCTCCACTTT. Residues: CASSLWTGENSPLHF. The chain is built from TRBV4-1 and TRBJ1-6, with 9 bases fitting TRBD1. Per the germline V gene, CDR1 is MGHRA and CDR2 is YSYEKL. V was pared by 4 bases and J by 7 bases, with 5 bases of the junction left unmatched. This CDR3 is 15 amino acids long.